Below, 5 T cell receptor beta chains from the same sample are listed, as sequenced in a study of blood T cell repertoires in COVID-19. Assay: immunoSEQ multiplex PCR; the TCRdb copy retains only in-frame clones and omits some. The sample includes around 300,000 clones, roughly nine tenths seen only once; the top ten take 0.94%. The material sequenced was peripheral blood. The receptors stem from a woman in her thirties or forties who had recovered from COVID-19.

The rearrangement uses TRBV5-5 and TRBJ1-1; no firm D call. CDR1 and CDR2 from the germline V gene are SGHKS and YYEKEE (reference sequence). The CDR3 runs 12 residues. Trimming cost V 0 bases and J 9 bases, with 9 bases left between them. DNA of the CDR3: TGTGCCAGCAGCTTGGTTCCAGAAAAAGCTTTCTTT. It encodes CASSLVPEKAFF.

The chain has TRBV12-5 and TRBJ1-6; 7 nucleotides line up with TRBD1. The CDR3 loop spans 15 amino acids. Germline V CDR1 and CDR2: LGHNT, FRNRAP. The V and J ends lost 1 base and 8 bases, in that order; junction bases with no gene match: 5. CDR3 coding DNA: TGTGCTAGTGGTTTGGGAGGGGGCGCCCATTCACCCCTCCACTTT. It encodes CASGLGGGAHSPLHF. The whole variable domain, filled in from reference TRBV12-5 and TRBJ1-6, reads DARVTQTPRHKVTEMGQEVTMRCQPILGHNTVFWYRQTMMQGLELLAYFRNRAPLDDSGMPKDRFSAEMPDATLATLKIQPSEPRDSAVYFCASGLGGGAHSPLHFGNGTRLTVT.

The chain combines TRBV18 with TRBJ1-1, with a weak D call TRBD1 (6 bases). Trimming cost V 5 bases and J 0 bases, with 19 bases left between them. This CDR3 has 17 residues. Germline loops: CDR1 KGHSH, CDR2 LQKENI. CDR3 amino acids: CASSSATRTDMNTEAFF. The CDR3, as DNA: TGTGCCAGCTCATCTGCGACTCGGACAGACATGAACACTGAAGCTTTCTTT.

Here the CDR3 reads CSVGSSSGSDTDTQYF. The CDR3 DNA reads as TGCAGCGTTGGGTCATCCAGCGGGAGCGACACAGATACGCAGTATTTT. The chain is built from TRBV29-1 and TRBJ2-3; 8 bases match TRBD2. The CDR3 sequence is 16 residues long. Looked up from germline, CDR1 is SQVTM and CDR2 is ANQGSEA. V was pared by 4 bases and J by 2 bases, with 11 bases of the junction left unmatched.

The chain links TRBV4-1 to TRBJ2-3; the D gene is possibly TRBD2 (6 bases). Trimming pared 0 bases from V and 0 bases from J, leaving 22 bases between. Germline CDR1 is MGHRA and CDR2 is YSYEKL. CDR3 length: 20 residues. The CDR3: CASSQDRGWPTGRSTDTQYF. In nucleotides, the CDR3 is TGCGCCAGCAGCCAAGATCGGGGGTGGCCAACGGGCCGTAGCACAGATACGCAGTATTTT.